This TCR beta chain was recovered during a study of cytomegalovirus exposure and HLA in healthy donors. Overall study findings and caveats: According to the study, around 150 TCR beta chains were cytomegalovirus-associated.

The donors were in the roughly 130-subject validation cohort, distinct from the roughly 600-subject first cohort. From germline, CDR1 is SSHAT and CDR2 FNYEAQ (reference sequence). The CDR3 contains 15 residues. This table comes from immunoSEQ multiplex PCR, and its TCRdb copy is limited to in-frame clones, with some not included. This sample has around 150,000 clones, with around 82% found just once. In the case of this clone: Antigen unknown. At one end the junction does not follow the germline gene, possibly because of a read error.

This clonotype was obtained from a man younger than 45 in good health and CMV-seropositive. The V and J genes are TRBV7-7 and TRBJ2-3, with 8 bases aligning to TRBD2. Material: PBMCs. This CDR3 is CASSMGLVGTDTQYF. DNA for the CDR3: TGTGCTAGCAGCATGGGACTAGTGGGCACAGATACGCAGTATTTT. Based on the CDR3 plus reference TRBV7-7 and TRBJ2-3, the full variable domain is GAGVSQSPRYKVTKRGQDVTLRCDPISSHATLYWYQQALGQGPEFLTYFNYEAQPDKSGLPSDRFSAERPEGSISTLTIQRTEQRDSAMYRCASSMGLVGTDTQYFGPGTRLTVL.